The clone carrying this T cell receptor (beta chain) has at least ten counts. What it binds is not known. This record comes from a study of T cells in Graves' hyperthyroidism and ophthalmopathy. Study details: Peripheral blood samples were taken at initial diagnosis, prior to any treatment.

Study conclusions and caveats: Most clonotypes that expanded in the thyroid above 0.001 also showed up in blood.

Researchers amplified the TCR beta CDR3 regions from RNA transcripts. The primer set for the first-round RT-PCR of the TCR CDR3 was HTBI. TCRdb fed the multiplex PCR reads into MiXCR, producing one record per CDR3 protein. Among approximately 610,000 distinct CDR3 sequences listed, roughly 14% were seen once. CDR1 and CDR2 (germline): MNHEY, SVGAGI. The length of the CDR3 is 15 residues. Losses at the gene ends were 10 bases for V and 5 bases for J; bases not matched to a gene: 14. The chain has TRBV6-5 and TRBJ2-5, with TRBD2 matching 9 bases. The source material was blood. This receptor was taken from a woman between 35 and 50 years old with Graves' ophthalmopathy. The CDR3 nucleotides read TGTGCCACCCGAGAGCGGGAGGCCTCGTGGGAGACCCAGTACTTC. It is translated as CATREREASWETQYF.